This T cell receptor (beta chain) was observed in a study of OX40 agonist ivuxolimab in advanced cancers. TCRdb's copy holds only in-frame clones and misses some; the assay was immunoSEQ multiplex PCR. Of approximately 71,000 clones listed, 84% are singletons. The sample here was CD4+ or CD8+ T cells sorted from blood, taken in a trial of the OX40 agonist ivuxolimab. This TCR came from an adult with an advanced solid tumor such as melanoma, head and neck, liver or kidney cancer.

CDR3 nucleotides: TGCGCCAGCAGCTTGGGGGCACACCAAGAGACCCAGTACTTC. This gives the protein CASSLGAHQETQYF. This chain connects TRBV5-1 to TRBJ2-5; no definite D call. The CDR3 runs 14 residues. The germline V and J ends were trimmed by 0 bases and 0 bases, with 6 bases remaining between them. In germline, CDR1 is SGHRS, CDR2 YFSETQ. The variable domain in full, with the rest retrieved from reference TRBV5-1 and TRBJ2-5, is KAGVTQTPRYLIKTRGQQVTLSCSPISGHRSVSWYQQTPGQGLQFLFEYFSETQRNKGNFPGRFSGRQFSNSRSEMNVSTLELGDSALYLCASSLGAHQETQYFGPGTRLLVL.